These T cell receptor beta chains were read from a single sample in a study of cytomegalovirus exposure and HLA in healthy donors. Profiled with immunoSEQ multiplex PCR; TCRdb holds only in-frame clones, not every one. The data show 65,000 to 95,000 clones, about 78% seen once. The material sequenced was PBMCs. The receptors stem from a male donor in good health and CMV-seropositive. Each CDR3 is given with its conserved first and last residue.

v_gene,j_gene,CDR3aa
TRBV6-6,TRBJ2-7,CASSYSAGAGYEQYF
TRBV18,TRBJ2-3,CASSPSVRGGGTDTQYF
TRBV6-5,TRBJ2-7,CASSPRGTSYEQYF
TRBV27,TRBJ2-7,CASSLSRDRLGPYEQYF
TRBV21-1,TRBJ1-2,CASIYEGQTHGYTF
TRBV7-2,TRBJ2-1,CASSFLAGVNNEQFF
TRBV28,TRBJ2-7,CASKRGISSYEQYF
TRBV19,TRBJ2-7,CASSIRPGAYEQYF
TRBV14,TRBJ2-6,CASRPGQGFSGANVLTF
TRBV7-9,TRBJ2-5,CSSSSPGLGTLGETQYF
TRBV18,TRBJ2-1,CASSPIFAGVNNEQFF
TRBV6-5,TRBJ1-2,CASSRGTEYGYTF
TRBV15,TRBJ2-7,CATSRDRGSYEQYF
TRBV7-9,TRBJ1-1,CASSFLQGANTEAFF
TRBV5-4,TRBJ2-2,CASSLAGDGGELFF
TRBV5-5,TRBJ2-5,CASSLLPGTSGSSWETQYF
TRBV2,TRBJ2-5,CASRPGDRGRETQYF
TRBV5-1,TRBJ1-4,CASSLGTGKFEKLFF
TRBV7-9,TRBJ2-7,CASSPSRDRDHEQYF
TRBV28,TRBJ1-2,CASSNGQHYGYTF
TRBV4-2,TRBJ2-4,CASSQENSGGARNIQYF
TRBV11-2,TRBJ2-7,CASSTPRDSRNRYEQYF
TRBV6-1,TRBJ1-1,CASSEAGRDTQFSEAFF
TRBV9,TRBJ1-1,CASSVGGTEAFF
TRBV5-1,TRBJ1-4,CASSFGTGVLEKLFF
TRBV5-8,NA,CASSLVRSSYEQYF
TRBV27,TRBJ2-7,CASSQGTGGPYEQYF
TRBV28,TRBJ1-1,CASSQQGAQYTEAFF
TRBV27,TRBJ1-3,CASSLRGSGNTIYF
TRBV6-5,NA,CASSPWAGSHEQYF
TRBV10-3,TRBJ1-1,CAIAVNTNTEAFF
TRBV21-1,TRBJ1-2,CASSKNQGKNGYTF
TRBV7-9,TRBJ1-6,CASRFSSYNSPLHF
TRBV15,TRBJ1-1,CATSREGLEAFF
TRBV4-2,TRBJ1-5,CASSQEVGVGGQPQHF
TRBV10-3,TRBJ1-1,CAISESYVTGGFNTEAFF
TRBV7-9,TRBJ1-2,CASSLEEGFTSGYTF
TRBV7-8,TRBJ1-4,CASSSRQTTNEKLFF
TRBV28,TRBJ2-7,CASRSRGRSNEQYF
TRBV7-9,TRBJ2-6,CASSLVAISGANVLTF
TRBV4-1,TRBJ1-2,CASSQGGDRSRYGYTF
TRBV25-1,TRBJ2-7,CASSEHQEKGQGIYEQYF
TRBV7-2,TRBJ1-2,CASSLRGARGYTF
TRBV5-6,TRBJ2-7,CASSLDPTSGYEQYF
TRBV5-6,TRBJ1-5,CASSRAGTYQPQHF
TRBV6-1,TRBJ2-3,CASSAPGGTDTQYF
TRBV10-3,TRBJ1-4,CAISRTTTNEKLFF
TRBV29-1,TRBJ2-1,CSVEGASGSYNEQFF
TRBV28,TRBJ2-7,CASSFLVNSYEQYF
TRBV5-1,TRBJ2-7,CASSLETFSTYEQYF